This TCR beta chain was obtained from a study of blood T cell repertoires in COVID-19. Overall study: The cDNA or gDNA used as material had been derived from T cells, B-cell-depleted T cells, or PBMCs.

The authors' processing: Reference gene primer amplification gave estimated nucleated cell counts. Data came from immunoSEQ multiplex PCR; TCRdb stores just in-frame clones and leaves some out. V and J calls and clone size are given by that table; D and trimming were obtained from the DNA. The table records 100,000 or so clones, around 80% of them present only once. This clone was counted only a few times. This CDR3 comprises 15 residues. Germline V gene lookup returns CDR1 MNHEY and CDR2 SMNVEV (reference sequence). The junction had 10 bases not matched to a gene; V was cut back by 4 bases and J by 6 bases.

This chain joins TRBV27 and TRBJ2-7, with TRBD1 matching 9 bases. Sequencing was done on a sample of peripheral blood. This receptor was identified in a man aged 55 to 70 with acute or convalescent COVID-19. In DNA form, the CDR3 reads TGTGCCAGCAGTTCCCCGACAGGGGGTGTGGGCGAGCAGTACGTC. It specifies CASSSPTGGVGEQYV.